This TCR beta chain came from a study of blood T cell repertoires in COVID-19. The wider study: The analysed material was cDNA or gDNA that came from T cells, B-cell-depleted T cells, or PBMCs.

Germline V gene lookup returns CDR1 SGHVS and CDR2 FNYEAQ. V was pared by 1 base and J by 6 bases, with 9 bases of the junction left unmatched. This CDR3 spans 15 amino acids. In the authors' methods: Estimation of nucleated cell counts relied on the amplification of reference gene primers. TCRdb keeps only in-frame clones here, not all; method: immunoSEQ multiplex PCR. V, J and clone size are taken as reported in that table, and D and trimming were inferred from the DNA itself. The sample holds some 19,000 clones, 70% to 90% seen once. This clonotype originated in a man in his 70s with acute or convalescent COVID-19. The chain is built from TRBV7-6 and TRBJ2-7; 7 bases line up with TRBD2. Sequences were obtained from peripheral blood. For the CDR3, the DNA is TGTGCCAGCAGCTTAGGTTCGGCGGGAGAGGGCGAGCAGTACTTC. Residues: CASSLGSAGEGEQYF. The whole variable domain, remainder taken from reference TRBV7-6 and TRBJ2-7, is GAGVSQSPRYKVTKRGQDVALRCDPISGHVSLYWYRQALGQGPEFLTYFNYEAQQDKSGLPNDRFSAERPEGSISTLTIQRTEQRDSAMYRCASSLGSAGEGEQYFGPGTRLTVT.